Reported below is one T cell receptor beta chain. This sample was taken from a study of blood T cell repertoires in COVID-19. Overall study context: Samples of COVID-19 (acute and convalescent) were obtained from the United States, Italy and Spain.

Germline V gene sequence: CDR1 SGDLS, CDR2 YYNGEE. V lost 5 bases and J lost 7, with 10 bases in between. This CDR3 spans 12 amino acids. Authors' processing steps: Amplification from reference gene primers served as the basis for estimated nucleated cell counts. Profiling relied on immunoSEQ multiplex PCR, and the TCRdb table lists in-frame clones only, not all of them. V, J and clone size were drawn from that table, and D and trimming were deduced from the DNA. The sample gives almost 400,000 clones, 85% to 90% of which show up once; 0.95% to 1% is in the top ten. The receptor was isolated from a woman between 25 and 40 years old with acute COVID-19. Sequencing input: PBMCs or T cells enriched from blood (not recorded which). The chain uses TRBV9 and TRBJ2-1; a weak D match, TRBD1 (6 bases). The CDR3 DNA is TGTGCCAGCAGTATAGGACAGAATGAGCAGTTCTTC. This gives the protein CASSIGQNEQFF.